Listed below are T cell receptor beta chains from one sample, sequenced in a study of T cell repertoires in cytomegalovirus infection. From the reads, TCRdb called clonotypes with MiXCR, one entry per CDR3 protein. Among roughly 500,000 distinct CDR3 sequences, 30% to 40% were seen once, and the ten largest hold about a sixth. The antigens of these receptors remain unknown. The source material was cultured PBMCs, sampled from culture after CMV antigen stimulation. The receptor set was obtained from a human donor in good health (CMV status not recorded). Some clones in this sample may be carry-over from other donors' samples. The CDR3 runs from the conserved cysteine through the conserved F or W. A D gene is named only where the DNA matches it firmly. The size entry is marked missing in some rows and otherwise reads once, few, many or a size class.

>TRBD2|17|.|TRBJ2-3|TRBV11-2
CASSPPPAGDGTDTQYF
TGTGCCAGCAGCCCCCCGCCAGCGGGAGATGGCACAGATACGCAGTATTTT
>.|15|.|TRBJ2-1|TRBV11-3
CASSPGRQLAGEQFF
TGTGCCAGCAGCCCTGGCCGTCAATTAGCTGGTGAGCAGTTCTTC
>.|11|.|TRBJ2-1|TRBV6-1
CASSEMNEQFF
TGTGCCAGCAGTGAAATGAATGAGCAGTTCTTC
>TRBD1|16|few|TRBJ1-3|TRBV7-2
CASSPAGGVSGNTIYF
TGTGCCAGCAGCCCCGCAGGGGGCGTCTCTGGAAACACCATATATTTT
>TRBD1|14|.|TRBJ1-3|TRBV6-5
CASSWGQSGNTIYF
TGTGCCAGCAGTTGGGGACAGTCCGGAAACACCATATATTTT
>.|14|few|TRBJ1-1|TRBV7-6
CASSLWEGNTEAFF
TGTGCCAGCAGCTTATGGGAGGGGAACACTGAAGCTTTCTTT
>.|15|.|TRBJ1-1|TRBV19
CASGVGLRHNTEAFF
TGTGCCAGTGGGGTAGGCTTACGGCATAACACTGAAGCTTTCTTT
>.|13|few|TRBJ2-1|TRBV7-8
CASSQLDSSEQFF
TGTGCCAGCAGCCAATTGGACAGTTCAGAGCAGTTCTTC
>.|16|.|TRBJ2-1|TRBV4-1
CASSQEGVVTYNEQFF
TGCGCCAGCAGCCAAGAAGGAGTCGTCACTTACAATGAGCAGTTCTTC
>TRBD1|14|.|TRBJ1-2|TRBV12-3/TRBV12-4
CASSPWDRGHGYTF
TGTGCCAGCAGCCCCTGGGACAGGGGCCATGGCTACACCTTC
>.|12|once|TRBJ1-5|TRBV12-3/TRBV12-4
CASSWPSGAQHF
TGTGCCAGCAGCTGGCCCTCAGGAGCCCAGCATTTT
>TRBD2|15|.|TRBJ2-2|TRBV12-3/TRBV12-4
CASSPSGSRAGELFF
TGTGCCAGCAGCCCTAGCGGGAGTAGAGCCGGGGAGCTGTTTTTT
>.|14|.|TRBJ1-4|TRBV6-5
CASSFRRGDEKLFF
TGTGCCAGCAGTTTCCGCAGAGGTGATGAAAAACTGTTTTTT
>TRBD1|17|few|TRBJ2-4|TRBV24-1
CATSDLTTGRAKNIQYF
TGTGCCACCAGTGATTTGACGACAGGGAGAGCCAAAAACATTCAGTACTTC
>TRBD1|15|few|TRBJ2-5|TRBV4-3
CASSQDAGTGETQYF
TGCGCCAGCAGCCAAGATGCAGGGACAGGGGAGACCCAGTACTTC
>TRBD2|14|.|TRBJ2-1|TRBV20-1
CSASERDPLYEQFF
TGCAGTGCCTCCGAGCGGGATCCCTTGTATGAGCAGTTCTTC
>.|15|.|TRBJ2-1|TRBV12-3/TRBV12-4
CASSFRRWSYNEQFF
TGTGCCAGCAGTTTTCGGAGGTGGTCCTACAATGAGCAGTTCTTC
>.|17|few|TRBJ1-2|TRBV7-2
CASTRGGSAKYYHGYTF
TGTGCCAGCACAAGGGGTGGCAGCGCAAAATACTACCATGGCTACACCTTC
>TRBD2|15|few|TRBJ2-1|TRBV5-4
CASSLRASGSDEQFF
TGTGCCAGCAGCTTAAGGGCTAGCGGGAGCGATGAGCAGTTCTTC
>TRBD1|16|.|TRBJ1-2|TRBV4-1
CASSRNRGQGAEGYTF
TGCGCCAGCAGCCGCAATCGGGGACAGGGGGCTGAGGGCTACACCTTC
>.|17|.|TRBJ1-5|TRBV4-2
CASSQGTGAGSNQPQHF
TGTGCCAGCAGCCAAGGAACGGGGGCAGGGAGCAATCAGCCCCAGCATTTT
>.|14|few|TRBJ2-1|TRBV6-1
CASSEARSYNEQFF
TGTGCCAGCAGTGAAGCCCGCTCATACAATGAGCAGTTCTTC
>TRBD2|20|few|TRBJ2-1|TRBV7-2
CASSLVMGTSGSLVYNEQFF
TGTGCCAGCAGCTTAGTAATGGGGACTAGCGGGAGCTTGGTTTACAATGAGCAGTTCTTC
>.|14|once|TRBJ1-1|TRBV6-2/TRBV6-3
CASSYAQGLTEAFF
TGTGCCAGCAGTTACGCACAGGGTCTGACTGAAGCTTTCTTT
>.|15|few|TRBJ2-1|TRBV7-9
CASSPPQTPYNEQFF
TGTGCCAGCAGCCCCCCCCAGACACCCTACAATGAGCAGTTCTTC
>TRBD2|14|.|TRBJ2-1|TRBV7-2
CASSREEGYNEQFF
TGTGCCAGCAGCCGGGAGGAGGGGTACAATGAGCAGTTCTTC
>.|16|few|TRBJ1-4|TRBV7-9
CASSTLPGHINEKLFF
TGTGCCAGCAGCACTTTACCGGGACATATTAATGAAAAACTGTTTTTT
>TRBD2|14|.|TRBJ2-3|TRBV6-2/TRBV6-3
CASQLAGSTDTQYF
TGTGCCAGTCAACTAGCGGGAAGCACAGATACGCAGTATTTT
>.|15|many|TRBJ2-5|TRBV19
CASSLAGSAQETQYF
TGTGCCAGTAGCCTAGCCGGATCAGCCCAAGAGACCCAGTACTTC
>.|13|.|TRBJ1-1|TRBV13
CASSLEGESEAFF
TGTGCCAGCAGCTTAGAAGGGGAGTCTGAAGCTTTCTTT
>.|16|.|TRBJ2-5|TRBV24-1
CATSDYSDRPAETQYF
TGTGCCACCAGTGATTATAGTGACCGACCCGCGGAGACCCAGTACTTC
>.|15|many|TRBJ1-1|TRBV29-1
CSVFDWGASNTEAFF
TGCAGCGTTTTCGACTGGGGCGCGTCTAACACTGAAGCTTTCTTT
>TRBD2|16|.|TRBJ2-2|TRBV12-5
CASGLGLAGSTGELFF
TGTGCTAGTGGTTTGGGATTAGCGGGGTCCACCGGGGAGCTGTTTTTT
>.|15|.|TRBJ2-5|TRBV5-1
CASSFQTPYQETQYF
TGCGCCAGCAGCTTCCAGACACCGTACCAAGAGACCCAGTACTTC
>TRBD1|14|.|TRBJ1-1|TRBV29-1
CSALTGSAGTEAFF
TGCAGCGCCCTGACAGGGTCTGCGGGCACTGAAGCTTTCTTT
>TRBD2|16|.|TRBJ2-1|TRBV24-1
CATSDTGLAGVNEQFF
TGTGCCACCAGTGACACGGGACTAGCGGGAGTAAATGAGCAGTTCTTC
>TRBD1|12|few|TRBJ1-1|TRBV7-2
CASGLGGVEAFF
TGTGCCAGCGGCCTAGGGGGCGTTGAAGCTTTCTTT
>.|15|few|TRBJ1-1|TRBV27
CASSFLGGGETEAFF
TGTGCCAGCAGTTTTCTAGGGGGAGGGGAAACTGAAGCTTTCTTT
>.|13|few|TRBJ2-5|TRBV7-2
CASSVVRGETQYF
TGTGCCAGCAGCGTAGTCCGGGGGGAGACCCAGTACTTC
>TRBD1|13|few|TRBJ1-2|TRBV7-9
CASSPDHRGGYTF
TGTGCCAGCAGCCCGGACCACAGGGGTGGCTACACCTTC
>.|14|few|TRBJ2-5|TRBV7-2
CASSSRVAEETQYF
TGTGCCAGCAGCTCACGGGTTGCTGAAGAGACCCAGTACTTC
>.|9|.|TRBJ1-1|TRBV6-5
CASRLEAFF
TGTGCCAGCAGGCTTGAAGCTTTCTTT
>.|13|few|TRBJ1-5|TRBV6-2/TRBV6-3
CASSWNSNQPQHF
TGTGCCAGCAGTTGGAATAGCAATCAGCCCCAGCATTTT
>.|15|.|TRBJ2-1|TRBV6-1
CASSPASRRYNEQFF
TGTGCCAGCAGCCCGGCCTCCCGCCGATACAATGAGCAGTTCTTC
>.|13|few|TRBJ1-2|TRBV7-2
CASSSPLTYGYTF
TGTGCCAGCAGCTCTCCTCTAACTTATGGCTACACCTTC
>TRBD2|17|.|TRBJ2-2|TRBV2
CASARGLAGAGTGELFF
TGTGCCAGCGCCCGGGGACTAGCGGGAGCAGGCACCGGGGAGCTGTTTTTT
>.|15|few|TRBJ2-3|TRBV7-2
CASSSSTGFVDTQYF
TGTGCCAGCAGCTCATCGACAGGTTTCGTAGATACGCAGTATTTT
>TRBD1|14|.|TRBJ1-2|TRBV12-3/TRBV12-4
CASSFQGVGYGYTF
TGTGCCAGCAGTTTCCAGGGGGTCGGCTATGGCTACACCTTC
>.|14|.|TRBJ1-4|TRBV7-9
CASSFGQAGEKLFF
TGTGCCAGCAGCTTCGGGCAGGCTGGTGAAAAACTGTTTTTT
>.|13|.|TRBJ1-2|TRBV24-1
CATSDFDTYGYTF
TGTGCCACCAGTGATTTCGACACCTATGGCTACACCTTC
>TRBD2|15|few|TRBJ2-7|TRBV6-2/TRBV6-3
CASSSRLAERYEQYF
TGTGCCAGCAGTTCCCGACTAGCGGAGCGCTACGAGCAGTACTTC
>.|13|.|TRBJ2-1|TRBV7-9
CASSLGPVIEQFF
TGTGCCAGCAGCCTAGGACCCGTCATAGAGCAGTTCTTC
>.|16|.|TRBJ2-1|TRBV11-2
CASSLGLGNGLGEQFF
TGTGCCAGCAGCTTAGGCCTCGGGAACGGTTTAGGTGAGCAGTTCTTC
>TRBD1|15|.|TRBJ1-2|TRBV12-3/TRBV12-4
CASSLRGQSAKGYTF
TGTGCCAGCAGTCTCCGGGGACAGAGCGCGAAGGGCTACACCTTC
>.|13|.|TRBJ2-7|TRBV19
CASSILAGYEQYF
TGTGCCAGTAGTATACTAGCAGGCTACGAGCAGTACTTC
>TRBD2|18|few|TRBJ2-2|TRBV7-2
CASSLAALAGGKAGELFF
TGTGCCAGCAGCTTAGCGGCTCTAGCGGGAGGTAAAGCCGGGGAGCTGTTTTTT
>TRBD2|14|.|TRBJ2-1|TRBV29-1
CSVGGLAGGNEQFF
TGCAGCGTTGGTGGCCTAGCGGGGGGAAATGAGCAGTTCTTC